Listed below are T cell receptor beta chains from one sample, sequenced in a study of shared clonotypes between healthy human individuals. Profiled with immunoSEQ multiplex PCR; TCRdb holds only in-frame clones, not every one. The sample comprises approximately 2,000,000 clones, around 95% of which are singletons, and less than 2% rests with the top ten. Sequenced input: naive CD8+ T cells from PBMCs. The receptor set was obtained from a man between 18 and 29 years old in good health. Some clones in this sample may be carry-over from other donors' samples. Both conserved end residues are part of each CDR3. D genes are given only for firm matches. Expanded clones get a size class; other rows say once, few or many, or leave the size out.

d_call: TRBD1; v_call: TRBV7-8; clone_size: NA; j_call: TRBJ1-3; cdr3_nt: TGTGCCAGCAGCTTAGCGAGGTCCGGGACAGGGGGGAGTAACACCATATATTTT; cdr3_aa: CASSLARSGTGGSNTIYF
d_call: NA; v_call: TRBV18; clone_size: NA; j_call: TRBJ2-5; cdr3_nt: TGTGCCAGCTCACCCCCGGACCCCATTTTAGAGACCCAGTACTTC; cdr3_aa: CASSPPDPILETQYF
d_call: NA; v_call: TRBV27; clone_size: NA; j_call: TRBJ2-7; cdr3_nt: TGTGCCAGCAGTTTATTTTCTAACGACGAGCAGTACTTC; cdr3_aa: CASSLFSNDEQYF
d_call: TRBD1; v_call: TRBV6-4; clone_size: NA; j_call: TRBJ1-2; cdr3_nt: TGTGCCAGCAGTGACTCGACCACAGGGGGAAATGGCTACACCTTC; cdr3_aa: CASSDSTTGGNGYTF
d_call: NA; v_call: TRBV27; clone_size: once; j_call: TRBJ1-2; cdr3_nt: TGTGCCAGCAGTGGGACTGGGAGCTATGGCTACACCTTC; cdr3_aa: CASSGTGSYGYTF
d_call: TRBD1; v_call: TRBV27; clone_size: NA; j_call: TRBJ2-4; cdr3_nt: TGTGCCAGCAGGCCAAGAAACGGACAGGGCCCTTCACTAGCCAAAAACATTCAGTACTTC; cdr3_aa: CASRPRNGQGPSLAKNIQYF
d_call: NA; v_call: TRBV11-2; clone_size: NA; j_call: TRBJ2-5; cdr3_nt: TGTGCCAGCAGCTTAGCCGGGCCAATCTGGGAGCAGTACTTC; cdr3_aa: CASSLAGPIWEQYF
d_call: NA; v_call: TRBV28; clone_size: NA; j_call: TRBJ1-6; cdr3_nt: TGTGCCAGCAGTTTATCGTGGGTGGGTAATTCACCCCTCCACTTT; cdr3_aa: CASSLSWVGNSPLHF
d_call: NA; v_call: TRBV4-1; clone_size: NA; j_call: TRBJ2-7; cdr3_nt: TGCGCCAGCAGCCAACCGGCTCTCACCTACGAGCAGTACTTC; cdr3_aa: CASSQPALTYEQYF
d_call: NA; v_call: TRBV9; clone_size: NA; j_call: TRBJ1-1; cdr3_nt: TGTGCCAGCAGGCCCACCGACGTCACTGAAGCTTTCTTT; cdr3_aa: CASRPTDVTEAFF
d_call: NA; v_call: TRBV11-2; clone_size: NA; j_call: TRBJ2-1; cdr3_nt: TGTGCCAGCAGCTTAGGAGGCCCTTACAATGAGCAGTTCTTC; cdr3_aa: CASSLGGPYNEQFF
d_call: TRBD2; v_call: TRBV28; clone_size: NA; j_call: TRBJ2-1; cdr3_nt: TGTGCCAGCAGAAGGACTAGCGGGACCTACAATGAGCAGTTCTTC; cdr3_aa: CASRRTSGTYNEQFF
d_call: TRBD1; v_call: TRBV4-1; clone_size: NA; j_call: TRBJ1-4; cdr3_nt: TGCGCCAGCAGCCAAGTAGGGCAGGGGGCTGAAAAACTGTTTTTT; cdr3_aa: CASSQVGQGAEKLFF
d_call: TRBD1; v_call: TRBV5-1; clone_size: once; j_call: TRBJ1-1; cdr3_nt: TGCGCCAGCAGCTTAACGACAGGGGTGAGGACTGAAGCTTTCTTT; cdr3_aa: CASSLTTGVRTEAFF
d_call: NA; v_call: TRBV19; clone_size: NA; j_call: TRBJ2-1; cdr3_nt: TGTGCCAGTAGTATCTTCGCCGGGACACTTGGCTACAATGAGCAGTTCTTC; cdr3_aa: CASSIFAGTLGYNEQFF
d_call: TRBD2; v_call: TRBV7-3; clone_size: NA; j_call: TRBJ2-7; cdr3_nt: TGTGCCAGCAGCTTAACCGTAGCGGGCCCTAAGGAGCAGTACTTC; cdr3_aa: CASSLTVAGPKEQYF
d_call: NA; v_call: TRBV10-1; clone_size: NA; j_call: TRBJ2-1; cdr3_nt: TGCGCCAGCAGTGAGACTAGCCGGCGAGATGAGCAGTTCTTC; cdr3_aa: CASSETSRRDEQFF
d_call: NA; v_call: TRBV9; clone_size: NA; j_call: TRBJ2-1; cdr3_nt: TGTGCCAGCAGTACAGATCGAATCACCACTGAAGCGTCCTACAATGAGCAGTTCTTC; cdr3_aa: CASSTDRITTEASYNEQFF
d_call: NA; v_call: TRBV7-9; clone_size: NA; j_call: TRBJ1-2; cdr3_nt: TGTGCCAGCAGCGCCCCGGGGTCGGGCTATGGCTACACCTTC; cdr3_aa: CASSAPGSGYGYTF
d_call: NA; v_call: TRBV5-1; clone_size: NA; j_call: TRBJ2-7; cdr3_nt: TGCGCCAGCAGCGGGACCTACGAGCAGTACTTC; cdr3_aa: CASSGTYEQYF
d_call: NA; v_call: TRBV27; clone_size: NA; j_call: TRBJ1-1; cdr3_nt: TGTGCCAGCAGTAACACAGGTATGAACACTGAAGCTTTCTTT; cdr3_aa: CASSNTGMNTEAFF
d_call: NA; v_call: TRBV9; clone_size: NA; j_call: TRBJ2-1; cdr3_nt: TGTGCCAGCAGCGTAGTGGGGGACAATGAGCAGTTCTTC; cdr3_aa: CASSVVGDNEQFF
d_call: NA; v_call: TRBV21-1; clone_size: NA; j_call: TRBJ2-6; cdr3_nt: TGTGCCAGCATCCCCCCCAGCTCTGGGGCCAACGTCCTGACTTTC; cdr3_aa: CASIPPSSGANVLTF
d_call: TRBD2; v_call: TRBV7-2; clone_size: NA; j_call: TRBJ2-7; cdr3_nt: TGTGCCAGCAGCTTACGTAGTCTAGCGGGAGGATCCTACGAGCAGTACTTC; cdr3_aa: CASSLRSLAGGSYEQYF
d_call: TRBD1; v_call: TRBV9; clone_size: NA; j_call: TRBJ2-3; cdr3_nt: TGTGCCAGCAGCGTAGTTGGACAGGGATCCGATACGCAGTATTTT; cdr3_aa: CASSVVGQGSDTQYF
d_call: NA; v_call: TRBV6-5; clone_size: NA; j_call: TRBJ1-1; cdr3_nt: TGTGCCAGCAGTTATAGGGAGGGAGGCACTGAAGCTTTCTTT; cdr3_aa: CASSYREGGTEAFF
d_call: NA; v_call: TRBV29-1; clone_size: NA; j_call: TRBJ1-1; cdr3_nt: TGCAGCGTGACAAACCGGGACGGTAAAAACACTGAAGCTTTCTTT; cdr3_aa: CSVTNRDGKNTEAFF
d_call: TRBD1; v_call: TRBV27; clone_size: NA; j_call: TRBJ1-3; cdr3_nt: TGTGCCAGCAGTTTCTCCAGGGGGGCTGGAAACACCATATATTTT; cdr3_aa: CASSFSRGAGNTIYF
d_call: TRBD2; v_call: TRBV6-1; clone_size: NA; j_call: TRBJ2-7; cdr3_nt: TGTGCCAGCAGTCTACGGGGGGGTGGATACGAGCAGTACTTC; cdr3_aa: CASSLRGGGYEQYF
d_call: TRBD1; v_call: TRBV14; clone_size: NA; j_call: TRBJ2-5; cdr3_nt: TGTGCCAGCAGCCAAGATTGGAAACGGGACAGGTACCAAGAGACCCAGTACTTC; cdr3_aa: CASSQDWKRDRYQETQYF
d_call: NA; v_call: TRBV9; clone_size: NA; j_call: TRBJ2-3; cdr3_nt: TGTGCCAGCAGCGTAGCTACTAGGGCAGATACGCAGTATTTT; cdr3_aa: CASSVATRADTQYF
d_call: TRBD1; v_call: TRBV6-6; clone_size: NA; j_call: TRBJ2-3; cdr3_nt: TGTGCCAGCAGAACGACAGGGTTCGTCACAGATACGCAGTATTTT; cdr3_aa: CASRTTGFVTDTQYF
d_call: NA; v_call: TRBV25-1; clone_size: NA; j_call: TRBJ1-2; cdr3_nt: TGTGCCAGCAGTGAATGGGACATCTATGGCTACACCTTC; cdr3_aa: CASSEWDIYGYTF
d_call: NA; v_call: TRBV28; clone_size: once; j_call: TRBJ2-7; cdr3_nt: TGTGCCAGCAGTTCACGGACAGTTTCCTACGAGCAGTACTTC; cdr3_aa: CASSSRTVSYEQYF
d_call: NA; v_call: TRBV30; clone_size: NA; j_call: TRBJ2-3; cdr3_nt: TGTGCCTGGACCCCCCCGGGGGCAGATACGCAGTATTTT; cdr3_aa: CAWTPPGADTQYF
d_call: NA; v_call: TRBV28; clone_size: NA; j_call: TRBJ1-1; cdr3_nt: TGTGCCAGCAGTTTGAGGAACCTAGACACTGAAGCTTTCTTT; cdr3_aa: CASSLRNLDTEAFF
d_call: NA; v_call: TRBV7-3; clone_size: NA; j_call: TRBJ2-2; cdr3_nt: TGTGCCAGCAGCTTAATCCGGTGGGAGCCTATCGCGAACACCGGGGAGCTGTTTTTT; cdr3_aa: CASSLIRWEPIANTGELFF
d_call: NA; v_call: TRBV5-6; clone_size: NA; j_call: TRBJ2-7; cdr3_nt: TGTGCCAGCAGATACGACGGGGTACCCTACGAGCAGTACTTC; cdr3_aa: CASRYDGVPYEQYF
d_call: NA; v_call: TRBV5-8; clone_size: NA; j_call: TRBJ2-6; cdr3_nt: TGTGCCAGCAGGCCAGGACAGTATCCCAACGTCCTGACTTTC; cdr3_aa: CASRPGQYPNVLTF
d_call: TRBD1; v_call: TRBV27; clone_size: once; j_call: TRBJ2-1; cdr3_nt: TGTGCCAGCAGTTTGTCGGGACAGAGCTCCTACAATGAGCAGTTCTTC; cdr3_aa: CASSLSGQSSYNEQFF
d_call: NA; v_call: TRBV2; clone_size: NA; j_call: TRBJ1-1; cdr3_nt: TGTGCCAGCAGTGAGTACGACCGGGAGGCAGCTTTCTTT; cdr3_aa: CASSEYDREAAFF
d_call: NA; v_call: TRBV7-9; clone_size: NA; j_call: TRBJ2-1; cdr3_nt: TGTGCCAGCAGCTTATTGGATGGGGCGAGCAATGAGCAGTTCTTC; cdr3_aa: CASSLLDGASNEQFF
d_call: NA; v_call: TRBV27; clone_size: NA; j_call: TRBJ2-7; cdr3_nt: TGTGCCAGCAGTCCCTCTTGGGGCGAGCGGGCGCCCTACGAGCAGTACTTC; cdr3_aa: CASSPSWGERAPYEQYF